Listed below are T cell receptor beta chains from one sample, sequenced in a study of T cell responses to AZD1222 COVID-19 vaccine. The data were produced by immunoSEQ multiplex PCR, yet TCRdb's version contains in-frame clones alone and is incomplete. Counted here are 110,000 to 150,000 clones, roughly 93% occurring once; the ten biggest clones make up 0.75% to 1%. Sample: peripheral blood, taken on day 0 of MenACWY control vaccination. All receptors derive from an adult in good health. The CDR3 runs from the conserved cysteine through the conserved F or W. Fields, in order: V gene, clone size, D gene, J gene, CDR3 protein, CDR3 DNA. A D gene is named only where the DNA matches it firmly. The size entry is marked missing in some rows and otherwise reads once, few, many or a size class.

>TRBV21-1|NA|NA|TRBJ2-7
CASSNAGQGAFYEQYF
TGTGCCAGCAGCAATGCCGGACAGGGGGCCTTCTACGAGCAGTACTTC
>TRBV18|NA|TRBD1|TRBJ1-1
CASSPITGGNTEAFF
TGTGCCAGCTCACCGATTACAGGGGGCAACACTGAAGCTTTCTTT
>TRBV19|NA|NA|TRBJ1-5
CASSVRGNQPQHF
TGTGCCAGTAGTGTCCGGGGCAATCAGCCCCAGCATTTT
>TRBV6-5|NA|TRBD1|TRBJ1-2
CASRRTGDYGYTF
TGTGCCAGCAGAAGGACAGGGGACTATGGCTACACCTTC
>TRBV10-3|NA|TRBD1|TRBJ1-2
CAIREGTGTANYGYTF
TGTGCCATCAGGGAGGGGACAGGGACGGCTAACTATGGCTACACCTTC
>TRBV9|NA|NA|TRBJ1-5
CASSVVGTPNQPQHF
TGTGCCAGCAGCGTAGTCGGGACACCGAATCAGCCCCAGCATTTT
>TRBV7-4|NA|TRBD1|TRBJ1-5
CASSMGTGALGNQPQHF
TGTGCCAGCAGCATGGGGACAGGGGCTTTGGGCAATCAGCCCCAGCATTTT
>TRBV19|NA|NA|TRBJ2-2
CASSSTGAGELFF
TGTGCCAGTAGTTCGACGGGGGCCGGGGAGCTGTTTTTT
>TRBV7-2|NA|NA|TRBJ1-1
CASSLVQGNTEAFF
TGTGCCAGCAGCTTAGTTCAGGGAAACACTGAAGCTTTCTTT
>TRBV7-8|NA|TRBD1|TRBJ1-5
CASSSRTGGRQPQHF
TGTGCCAGCAGCTCCCGGACAGGGGGAAGGCAGCCCCAGCATTTT
>TRBV6-5|NA|NA|TRBJ1-2
CASSYSDTGGYTF
TGTGCCAGCAGTTACTCGGACACCGGCGGCTACACCTTC
>TRBV28|NA|NA|TRBJ1-1
CASRTFREDTEAFF
TGTGCCAGCAGGACGTTCAGGGAGGACACTGAAGCTTTCTTT
>TRBV24-1|once|NA|TRBJ2-2
CATSEPGSSGELFF
TGTGCCACCAGTGAGCCTGGATCCTCCGGGGAGCTGTTTTTT
>TRBV2|NA|NA|TRBJ1-1
CASSLGQNTEAFF
TGTGCCAGCAGCTTAGGGCAGAACACTGAAGCTTTCTTT
>TRBV4-3|NA|NA|TRBJ1-1
CASSSLAGTEAFF
TGCGCCAGCAGCTCCTTGGCGGGCACTGAAGCTTTCTTT
>TRBV15|NA|NA|TRBJ2-1
CATSRVYGDEQFF
TGTGCCACCAGCAGAGTTTACGGGGATGAGCAGTTCTTC
>TRBV7-2|NA|NA|TRBJ1-5
CASSSQQGHQPQHF
TGTGCCAGCAGCTCACAACAGGGCCATCAGCCCCAGCATTTT
>TRBV6-5|once|TRBD1|TRBJ1-2
CASSYCPPGQGCGYTF
TGTGCCAGCAGTTACTGCCCCCCGGGACAGGGATGCGGCTACACCTTC
>TRBV14|NA|NA|TRBJ2-5
CASSHMRDQETQYF
TGTGCCAGCAGCCATATGCGGGACCAAGAGACCCAGTACTTC
>TRBV27|NA|NA|TRBJ2-2
CASSSLWGELFF
TGTGCCAGCAGTTCCCTGTGGGGGGAGCTGTTTTTT
>TRBV5-1|once|NA|TRBJ1-5
CASSLARGEGNQPQHF
TGCGCCAGCAGCTTGGCCCGGGGGGAGGGCAATCAGCCCCAGCATTTT
>TRBV5-1|once|NA|TRBJ2-4
CASSLLSQGAKNIQYF
TGCGCCAGCAGCTTGTTGTCTCAGGGAGCCAAAAACATTCAGTACTTC
>TRBV5-1|NA|NA|TRBJ1-1
CASSPNGIMNTEAFF
TGCGCCAGCAGCCCCAACGGGATAATGAACACTGAAGCTTTCTTT
>TRBV5-1|NA|TRBD2|TRBJ2-7
CASSALAGGPGEQYF
TGCGCCAGCAGTGCATTAGCGGGAGGGCCGGGTGAGCAGTACTTC
>TRBV2|NA|TRBD2|TRBJ2-3
CASTAGVYADTQYF
TGTGCCAGCACCGCGGGGGTTTACGCAGATACGCAGTATTTT
>TRBV3-1/TRBV3-2|NA|NA|TRBJ1-6
CASSQALRPLHF
TGTGCCAGCAGCCAGGCCCTAAGACCCCTCCACTTT
>TRBV5-4|NA|NA|TRBJ1-2
CASSPGQFIYGYTF
TGTGCCAGCAGCCCCGGACAGTTCATCTATGGCTACACCTTC
>TRBV9|NA|NA|TRBJ1-2
CASSVADRNYGYTF
TGTGCCAGCAGCGTAGCTGACAGAAACTATGGCTACACCTTC
>TRBV28|NA|TRBD2|TRBJ2-3
CASKARLAANSDTQYF
TGTGCCAGCAAAGCGCGACTAGCGGCCAATTCAGATACGCAGTATTTT
>TRBV11-2|NA|TRBD2|TRBJ2-3
CASSRSGGSTDTQYF
TGTGCCAGCAGCCGTAGCGGGGGATCCACAGATACGCAGTATTTT
>TRBV18|NA|NA|TRBJ2-3
CASSPGHFTDTQYF
TGTGCCAGCTCACCAGGTCATTTCACAGATACGCAGTATTTT
>TRBV27|NA|TRBD1|TRBJ1-1
CASSPFTGGRTEAFF
TGTGCCAGCAGTCCCTTCACAGGGGGCAGGACTGAAGCTTTCTTT
>TRBV7-2|NA|TRBD2|TRBJ2-1
CASSSLAGIYNEQFF
TGTGCCAGCAGCTCCCTAGCGGGGATCTACAATGAGCAGTTCTTC
>TRBV5-1|NA|NA|TRBJ2-2
CASSFQQDVGELFF
TGCGCCAGCAGCTTTCAACAGGACGTCGGGGAGCTGTTTTTT
>TRBV15|NA|NA|TRBJ1-5
CATSRESRAQPQHF
TGTGCCACCAGCAGAGAGTCAAGGGCGCAGCCCCAGCATTTT
>TRBV3-1/TRBV3-2|NA|NA|TRBJ1-1
CASSQDHGNTEAFF
TGTGCCAGCAGCCAAGATCACGGGAACACTGAAGCTTTCTTT
>TRBV3-1/TRBV3-2|few|NA|TRBJ2-7
CASSQDVARRSYEQYF
TGTGCCAGCAGCCAAGATGTGGCCCGCCGCTCCTACGAGCAGTACTTC
>TRBV7-9|NA|NA|TRBJ1-1
CASSATFGDTEAFF
TGTGCCAGCAGCGCCACATTTGGAGACACTGAAGCTTTCTTT
>TRBV7-9|once|TRBD1|TRBJ1-1
CASSSTGGAVGTEAFF
TGTGCCAGCAGCTCGACAGGGGGCGCGGTAGGCACTGAAGCTTTCTTT
>TRBV6-5|NA|NA|TRBJ2-7
CASQGPFVEQYF
TGTGCCAGCCAGGGTCCCTTTGTCGAGCAGTACTTC
>TRBV7-3|NA|TRBD1|TRBJ2-6
CASSATGVGANVLTF
TGTGCCAGCAGCGCCACAGGGGTGGGGGCCAACGTCCTGACTTTC
>TRBV5-1|once|NA|TRBJ1-1
CASSSQGNTEAFF
TGCGCCAGCAGCTCTCAGGGAAACACTGAAGCTTTCTTT
>TRBV4-3|NA|TRBD1|TRBJ1-5
CASSPDRGKQPQHF
TGCGCCAGCAGCCCCGACAGGGGAAAACAGCCCCAGCATTTT
>TRBV6-1|NA|NA|TRBJ2-7
CASSESAHGLYF
TGTGCCAGCAGTGAATCCGCCCACGGTCTGTACTTC
>TRBV5-4|NA|NA|TRBJ2-1
CASSLGGKNNEQFF
TGTGCCAGCAGCTTGGGGGGGAAAAACAATGAGCAGTTCTTC
>TRBV27|once|TRBD2|TRBJ2-3
CASSLSASGVRTDTQYF
TGTGCCAGCAGTTTATCGGCTAGCGGGGTAAGAACAGATACGCAGTATTTT